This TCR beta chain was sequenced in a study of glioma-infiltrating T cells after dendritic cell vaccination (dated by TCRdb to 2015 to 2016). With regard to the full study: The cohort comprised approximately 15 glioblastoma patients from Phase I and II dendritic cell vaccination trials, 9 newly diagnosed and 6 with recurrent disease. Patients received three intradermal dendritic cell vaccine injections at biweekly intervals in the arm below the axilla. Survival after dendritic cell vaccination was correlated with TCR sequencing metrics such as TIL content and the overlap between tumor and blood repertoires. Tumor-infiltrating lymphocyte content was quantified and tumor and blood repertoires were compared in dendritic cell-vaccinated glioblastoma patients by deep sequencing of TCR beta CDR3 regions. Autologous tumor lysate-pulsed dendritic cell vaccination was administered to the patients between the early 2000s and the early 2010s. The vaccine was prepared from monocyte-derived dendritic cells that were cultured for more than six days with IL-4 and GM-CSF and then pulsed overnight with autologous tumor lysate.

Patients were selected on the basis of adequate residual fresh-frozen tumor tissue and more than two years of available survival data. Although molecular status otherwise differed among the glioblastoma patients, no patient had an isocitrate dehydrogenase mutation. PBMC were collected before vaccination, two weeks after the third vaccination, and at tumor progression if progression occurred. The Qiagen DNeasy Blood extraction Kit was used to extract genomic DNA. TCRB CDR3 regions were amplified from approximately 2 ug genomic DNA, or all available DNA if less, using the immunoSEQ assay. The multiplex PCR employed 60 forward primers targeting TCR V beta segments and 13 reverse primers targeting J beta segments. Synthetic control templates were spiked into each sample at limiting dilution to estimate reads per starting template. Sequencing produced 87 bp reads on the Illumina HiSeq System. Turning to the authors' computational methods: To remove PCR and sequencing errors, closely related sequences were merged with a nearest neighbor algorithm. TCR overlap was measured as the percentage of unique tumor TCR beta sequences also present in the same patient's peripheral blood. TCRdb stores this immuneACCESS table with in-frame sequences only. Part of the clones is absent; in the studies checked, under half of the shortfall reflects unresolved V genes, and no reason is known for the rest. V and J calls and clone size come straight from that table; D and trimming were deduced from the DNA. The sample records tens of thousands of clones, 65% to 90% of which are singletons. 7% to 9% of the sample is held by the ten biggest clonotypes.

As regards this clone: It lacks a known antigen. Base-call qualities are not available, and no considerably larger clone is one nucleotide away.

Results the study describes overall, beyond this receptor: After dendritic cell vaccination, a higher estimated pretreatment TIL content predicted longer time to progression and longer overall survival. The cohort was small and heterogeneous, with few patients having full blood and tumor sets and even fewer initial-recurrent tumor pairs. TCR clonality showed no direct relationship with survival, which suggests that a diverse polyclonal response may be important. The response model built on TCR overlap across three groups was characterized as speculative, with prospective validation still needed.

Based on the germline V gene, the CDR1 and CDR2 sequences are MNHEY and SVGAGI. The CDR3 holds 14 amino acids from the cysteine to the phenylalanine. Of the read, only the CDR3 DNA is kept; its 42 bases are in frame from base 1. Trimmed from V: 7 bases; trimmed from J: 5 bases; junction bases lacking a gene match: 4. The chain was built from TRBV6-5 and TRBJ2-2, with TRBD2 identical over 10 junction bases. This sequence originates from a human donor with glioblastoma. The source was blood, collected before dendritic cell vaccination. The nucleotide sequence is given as TGTGCCAGCACCCAGCGGGGGGGAACCGGGGAGCTGTTTTTT. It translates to CASTQRGGTGELFF.